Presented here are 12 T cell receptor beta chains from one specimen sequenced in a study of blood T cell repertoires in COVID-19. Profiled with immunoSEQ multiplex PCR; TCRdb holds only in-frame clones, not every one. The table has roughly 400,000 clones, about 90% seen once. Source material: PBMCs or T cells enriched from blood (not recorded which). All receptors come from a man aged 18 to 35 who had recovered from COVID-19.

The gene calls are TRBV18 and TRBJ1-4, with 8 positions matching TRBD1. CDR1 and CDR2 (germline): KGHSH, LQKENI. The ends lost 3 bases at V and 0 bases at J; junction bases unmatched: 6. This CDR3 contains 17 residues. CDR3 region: CASSPTGDQATNEKLFF. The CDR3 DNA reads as TGTGCCAGCTCACCGACAGGGGATCAGGCAACTAATGAAAAACTGTTTTTT.

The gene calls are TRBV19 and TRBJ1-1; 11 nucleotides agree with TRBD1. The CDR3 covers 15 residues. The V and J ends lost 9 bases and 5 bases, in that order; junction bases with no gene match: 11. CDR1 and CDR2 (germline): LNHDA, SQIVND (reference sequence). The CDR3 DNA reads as TGTGCCAGCTCCCAGCCGGGACAGGGGGGGACTGAAGCTTTCTTT. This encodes CASSQPGQGGTEAFF.

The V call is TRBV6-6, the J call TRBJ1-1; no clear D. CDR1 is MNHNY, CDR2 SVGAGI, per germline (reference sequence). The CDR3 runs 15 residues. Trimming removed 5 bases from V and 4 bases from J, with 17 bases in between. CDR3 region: CASSRETLAATEAFF. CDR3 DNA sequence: TGTGCCAGCAGTCGCGAGACCCTGGCGGCCACTGAAGCTTTCTTT.

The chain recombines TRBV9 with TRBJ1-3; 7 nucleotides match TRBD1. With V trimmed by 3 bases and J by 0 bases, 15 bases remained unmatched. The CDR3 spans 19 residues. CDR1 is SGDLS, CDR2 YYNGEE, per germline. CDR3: CASSAGDRVTKSSGNTIYF. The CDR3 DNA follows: TGTGCCAGCAGCGCCGGGGACAGAGTTACAAAGAGCTCTGGAAACACCATATATTTT.

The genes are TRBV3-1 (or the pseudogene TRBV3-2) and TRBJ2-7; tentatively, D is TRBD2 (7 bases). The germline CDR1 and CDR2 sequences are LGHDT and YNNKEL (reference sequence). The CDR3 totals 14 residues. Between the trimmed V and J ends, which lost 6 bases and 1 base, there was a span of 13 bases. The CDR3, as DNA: TGTGCCAGCAGTCTGAGCGGGACATCCTACGAGCAGTACTTC. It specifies CASSLSGTSYEQYF.

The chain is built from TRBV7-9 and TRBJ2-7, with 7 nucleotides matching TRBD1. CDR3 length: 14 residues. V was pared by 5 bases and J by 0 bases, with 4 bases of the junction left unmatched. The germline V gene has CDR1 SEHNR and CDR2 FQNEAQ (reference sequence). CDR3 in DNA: TGTGCCAGCAGCGCAGGGGGTAGCTCCTACGAGCAGTACTTC. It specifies CASSAGGSSYEQYF.

CDR3 in DNA: TGTGCCAGCAGCAAAGTGCGGGATAGAAATTCACCCCTCCACTTT. Protein: CASSKVRDRNSPLHF. This chain connects TRBV21-1 to TRBJ1-6. TRBV21-1 is listed as a pseudogene. CDR3 length: 15 residues.

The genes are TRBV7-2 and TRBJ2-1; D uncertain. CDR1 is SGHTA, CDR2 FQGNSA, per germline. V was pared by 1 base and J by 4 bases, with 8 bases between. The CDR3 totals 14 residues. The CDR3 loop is CASSLGLDYNEQFF. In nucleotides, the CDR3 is TGTGCCAGCAGCTTAGGGTTAGATTACAATGAGCAGTTCTTC.

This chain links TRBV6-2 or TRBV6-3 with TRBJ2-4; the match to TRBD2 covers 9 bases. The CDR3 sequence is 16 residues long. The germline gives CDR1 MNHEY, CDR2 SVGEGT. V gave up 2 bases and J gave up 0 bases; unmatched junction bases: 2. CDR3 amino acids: CASSYAGGLAKNIQYF. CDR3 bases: TGTGCCAGCAGTTACGCGGGAGGGCTAGCCAAAAACATTCAGTACTTC.

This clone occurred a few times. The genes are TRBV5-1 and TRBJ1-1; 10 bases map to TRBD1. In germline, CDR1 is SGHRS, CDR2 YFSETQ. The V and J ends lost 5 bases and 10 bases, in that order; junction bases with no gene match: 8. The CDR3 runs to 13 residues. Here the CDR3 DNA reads TGCGCCAGCAGGGCGGGACAGGGGAGGGGAGCTTTCTTT. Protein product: CASRAGQGRGAFF.

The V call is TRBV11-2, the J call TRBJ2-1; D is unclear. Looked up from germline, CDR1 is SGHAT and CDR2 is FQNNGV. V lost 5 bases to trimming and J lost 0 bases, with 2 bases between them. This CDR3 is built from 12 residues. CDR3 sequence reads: CASSRSYNEQFF. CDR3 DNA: TGTGCCAGCAGCCGCTCCTACAATGAGCAGTTCTTC. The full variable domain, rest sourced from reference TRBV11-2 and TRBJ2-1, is EAGVAQSPRYKIIEKRQSVAFWCNPISGHATLYWYQQILGQGPKLLIQFQNNGVVDDSQLPKDRFSAERLKGVDSTLKIQPAKLEDSAVYLCASSRSYNEQFFGPGTRLTVL.

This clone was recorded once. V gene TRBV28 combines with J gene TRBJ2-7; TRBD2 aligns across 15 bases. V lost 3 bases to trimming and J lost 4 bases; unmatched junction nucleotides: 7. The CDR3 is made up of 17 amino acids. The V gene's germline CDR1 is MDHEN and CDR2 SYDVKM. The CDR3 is CASSFGVGTSGRYEQYF. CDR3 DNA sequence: TGTGCCAGCAGTTTTGGCGTTGGGACTAGCGGGAGGTACGAGCAGTACTTC.